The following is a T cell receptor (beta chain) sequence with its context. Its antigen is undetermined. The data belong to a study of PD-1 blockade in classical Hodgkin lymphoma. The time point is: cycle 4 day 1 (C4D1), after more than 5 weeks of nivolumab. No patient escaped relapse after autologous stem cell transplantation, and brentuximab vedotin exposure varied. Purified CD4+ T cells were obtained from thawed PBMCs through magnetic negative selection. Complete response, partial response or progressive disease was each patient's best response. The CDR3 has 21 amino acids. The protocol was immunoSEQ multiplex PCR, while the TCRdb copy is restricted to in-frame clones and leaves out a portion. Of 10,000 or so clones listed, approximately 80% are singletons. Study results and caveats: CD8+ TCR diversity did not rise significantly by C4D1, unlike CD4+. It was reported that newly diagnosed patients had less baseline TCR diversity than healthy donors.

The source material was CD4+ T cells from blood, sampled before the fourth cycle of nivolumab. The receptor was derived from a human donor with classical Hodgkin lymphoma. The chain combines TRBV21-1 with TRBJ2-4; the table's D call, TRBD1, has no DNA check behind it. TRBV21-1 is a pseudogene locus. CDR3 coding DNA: TGTGCCAGCAGCAAACAAATCGGTAGGGACAGACTCGAAGGGGCCAAAAACATTCAGTACTTC. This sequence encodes CASSKQIGRDRLEGAKNIQYF.